The 17 T cell receptor beta chains given below trace back to one sample, sequenced in a study of T cell responses to AZD1222 COVID-19 vaccine. Profiling relied on immunoSEQ multiplex PCR, and the TCRdb table lists in-frame clones only, not all of them. Of 130,000 to 150,000 clones listed, approximately 90% are singletons. The sequenced sample was peripheral blood, obtained on day 0 of AZD1222 vaccination. These receptors were collected from an adult in good health.

The rearrangement links TRBV5-1 to TRBJ2-2, with 8 bases aligning to TRBD1. Trimming removed 2 bases from V and 1 base from J; junction bases left unmatched: 10. Germline CDR1 is SGHRS and CDR2 is YFSETQ. The CDR3 is 18 amino acids. CDR3 in amino acids: CASSLGLGDRGNTGELFF. The DNA of the CDR3 is TGCGCCAGCAGCTTAGGCTTAGGTGACAGGGGGAACACCGGGGAGCTGTTTTTT.

V gene TRBV5-1 combines with J gene TRBJ1-5, with D hard to call. V lost 0 bases, J lost 2 bases, and 6 bases lay in between. CDR1 and CDR2 (germline): SGHRS, YFSETQ. The length of the CDR3 is 14 residues. The CDR3 DNA follows: TGCGCCAGCAGCTTGGTCGGCGGCAATCAGCCCCAGCATTTT. It codes for CASSLVGGNQPQHF.

The genes are TRBV11-2 and TRBJ2-7; no definite D call. Trimming took off 3 bases at V and 3 bases at J, with 12 bases between the two ends. The CDR3 consists of 14 residues. Germline lookup yields CDR1 SGHAT and CDR2 FQNNGV. The DNA for the CDR3 is TGTGCCAGCAGCTTCTCCCGACTGGACTACGAGCAGTACTTC. Its translation is CASSFSRLDYEQYF.

This clone was observed a few times. J is TRBJ1-1 and V is TRBV5-1, with 8 bases that match TRBD1. Germline trimming cut 4 bases from V and 0 bases from J; bases unmatched to any gene: 5. The germline V gene has CDR1 SGHRS and CDR2 YFSETQ. The CDR3 runs 15 residues. CDR3 nucleotide sequence: TGCGCCAGCAGCCCCGGACAGGGAATGAACACTGAAGCTTTCTTT. Translating it yields CASSPGQGMNTEAFF.

The V call is TRBV4-2, the J call TRBJ1-2; no reliable D call. In germline, CDR1 is LGHNA, CDR2 YNFKEQ. V was clipped by 0 bases and J by 4 bases, with 12 bases between them. This CDR3 is built from 15 residues. The CDR3 nucleotides are TGTGCCAGCAGCCAAGACCCCCCCGGAACCTATGGCTACACCTTC. Protein sequence: CASSQDPPGTYGYTF.

The chain employs TRBV7-3 and TRBJ2-2; D gene unclear. CDR1 SGHTA and CDR2 FQGTGA come from the germline V gene. CDR3 length equals 14 residues. Trimming shortened V by 6 bases and J by 5 bases, and 13 bases separated the two germline ends. In DNA, the CDR3 is TGTGCCAGCAGTGCAGCCCCTAAGACCGGGGAGCTGTTTTTT. Its translation is CASSAAPKTGELFF. The full variable domain, completed using reference TRBV7-3 and TRBJ2-2, is GAGVSQTPSNKVTEKGKYVELRCDPISGHTALYWYRQSLGQGPEFLIYFQGTGAADDSGLPNDRFFAVRPEGSVSTLKIQRTERGDSAVYLCASSAAPKTGELFFGEGSRLTVL.

The rearrangement links TRBV10-1 to TRBJ2-7; no reliable D call. Germline V gives CDR1 WNHNN, CDR2 SYGVQD (reference sequence). This CDR3 is 13 amino acids long. V was cut by 0 bases and J by 4 bases, with 7 bases left in between. The CDR3 sequence: CASSESTGYEQYF. The CDR3 nucleotides read TGCGCCAGCAGTGAGTCGACCGGGTACGAGCAGTACTTC.

The rearrangement links TRBV4-1 to TRBJ2-2; no definite D call. The germline V gene has CDR1 MGHRA and CDR2 YSYEKL. This CDR3 spans 15 amino acids. V was shortened by 4 bases and J by 4 bases, with 13 bases between the two germline ends. CDR3 sequence: CASSLKGPGTGELFF. The CDR3 nucleotides read TGCGCCAGCAGCCTCAAGGGCCCGGGCACCGGGGAGCTGTTTTTT.

The sample holds many counts of this clone. The chain has TRBV3-1 (or the pseudogene TRBV3-2) and TRBJ1-2, with D perhaps matching TRBD1 (6 bases). This CDR3 has 15 amino acids. Between the trimmed V and J ends, which lost 5 bases and 4 bases, there was a span of 17 bases. CDR1 is LGHDT and CDR2 is YNNKEL in the germline V gene (reference sequence). The CDR3 nucleotides are TGTGCCAGCAGCTCGTGGGACACAATCAGCTATGGCTACACCTTC. Protein: CASSSWDTISYGYTF.

V gene TRBV7-3 combines with J gene TRBJ2-2; TRBD2 aligns across 7 bases. The J segment lost 4 bases and the V segment lost 5 bases, leaving 13 bases of the junction unmatched. The germline CDR1 and CDR2 sequences are SGHTA and FQGTGA. This CDR3 is 17 amino acids long. CDR3 amino acids: CASSPAGGSVVTGELFF. CDR3 sequence (DNA): TGTGCCAGCAGCCCCGCCGGCGGGAGTGTAGTCACCGGGGAGCTGTTTTTT.

There are a few counts of this clone. J is TRBJ2-7 and V is TRBV6-2 or TRBV6-3, with D perhaps being TRBD1 or TRBD2 (5 bases each). In germline, CDR1 is MNHEY, CDR2 SVGEGT. The CDR3 has 14 amino acids. Trimming removed 6 bases from V and 2 bases from J, with 14 bases in between. As DNA, the CDR3 is TGTGCCAGCAGCCTCCGGGACGGAGCCTACGAGCAGTACTTC. Amino acid sequence: CASSLRDGAYEQYF.

This clone was counted a single time. The rearrangement uses TRBV2 and TRBJ2-2; D remains ambiguous. CDR1 is SNHLY, CDR2 FYNNEI, per germline. The CDR3 is 13 amino acids. V lost 6 bases, J lost 6 bases, and 11 bases lay in between. The chain's CDR3 is CASRADPSGELFF. CDR3 nucleotide sequence: TGTGCCAGCAGAGCTGACCCATCCGGGGAGCTGTTTTTT. The full variable domain, with the rest looked up from reference TRBV2 and TRBJ2-2, is EPEVTQTPSHQVTQMGQEVILRCVPISNHLYFYWYRQILGQKVEFLVSFYNNEISEKSEIFDDQFSVERPDGSNFTLKIRSTKLEDSAMYFCASRADPSGELFFGEGSRLTVL.

V and J are TRBV29-1 and TRBJ2-7; D is perhaps TRBD2 (5 bases). The V gene's germline CDR1 is SQVTM and CDR2 ANQGSEA. CDR3 length: 11 amino acids. The ends were cut back, 1 base at V and 8 bases at J, with 9 bases in the middle. The CDR3 is CSVEVGGQQYF. CDR3 DNA sequence: TGCAGCGTTGAAGTTGGAGGACAGCAGTACTTC.

The chain is built from TRBV28 and TRBJ2-7; D is tentatively TRBD1 or TRBD2 (5 bases each). In germline, CDR1 is MDHEN, CDR2 SYDVKM. The CDR3 totals 13 residues. V was cut by 5 bases and J by 7 bases, with 15 bases left in between. The CDR3 coding sequence is TGTGCCAGCAGTCCCGGGACCTCTTTGGAGCAGTACTTC. Its protein product is CASSPGTSLEQYF.

Points on this clone: Other DNA sequences in this sample translate to the same CDR3. J is TRBJ1-1 and V is TRBV18; the match to TRBD1 covers 7 bases. CDR3 length equals 13 residues. V lost 3 bases to trimming and J lost 4 bases; unmatched junction nucleotides: 2. Looked up from germline, CDR1 is KGHSH and CDR2 is LQKENI. The CDR3 sequence: CASSPQGGTEAFF. The CDR3 DNA follows: TGTGCCAGCTCACCGCAGGGGGGCACTGAAGCTTTCTTT.

The rearrangement joins TRBV9 to TRBJ2-3; D is uncertain. V was cut by 0 bases and J by 2 bases, with 10 bases left in between. Germline CDR1 is SGDLS and CDR2 is YYNGEE. The CDR3 has 15 amino acids. CDR3 sequence: CASSVVGSVTDTQYF. The CDR3 DNA reads TGTGCCAGCAGCGTAGTGGGGTCGGTCACAGATACGCAGTATTTT. Variable domain in full (rest from reference TRBV9 and TRBJ2-3): DSGVTQTPKHLITATGQRVTLRCSPRSGDLSVYWYQQSLDQGLQFLIQYYNGEERAKGNILERFSAQQFPDLHSELNLSSLELGDSALYFCASSVVGSVTDTQYFGPGTRLTVL.

The rearrangement joins TRBV19 to TRBJ2-7; D perhaps matches TRBD1 (5 bases). CDR3 length: 13 residues. Between the trimmed V and J ends, which lost 3 bases and 0 bases, there was a span of 6 bases. Germline V gene lookup returns CDR1 LNHDA and CDR2 SQIVND (reference sequence). The CDR3 protein is CASSIGHSYEQYF. The DNA for the CDR3 is TGTGCCAGTAGTATTGGACACTCCTACGAGCAGTACTTC.